This T cell receptor (beta chain) was identified in a study of CXCR3 chemokines and chemotherapy response in bladder cancer. TCRdb redid the calling of the PCR reads with MiXCR, one entry per CDR3 protein. The sample holds around 8,800 distinct CDR3 sequences, roughly 24% seen once. Trimming pared 4 bases from V and 4 bases from J, leaving 11 bases between. Germline lookup yields CDR1 LNHDA and CDR2 SQIVND (reference sequence). The CDR3 has 14 residues. The table lists this clonotype with many counts. Sampling was performed from a patient whose treatment included neoadjuvant chemotherapy. The TCR was taken from a human donor with bladder cancer that did not respond to neoadjuvant chemotherapy. This rearrangement joins TRBV19 to TRBJ2-1, with D hard to call. CDR3 in amino acids: CASSTGDRYNEQFF. CDR3 nucleotide sequence: TGTGCCAGTAGTACCGGTGATCGGTACAATGAGCAGTTCTTC.